This is a list of T cell receptor beta chains from one sample in a study of cytomegalovirus exposure and HLA in healthy donors. Sequencing used immunoSEQ multiplex PCR; TCRdb keeps in-frame clones, though not all of them. This sample's clone table lists over 100,000 clones. Sequencing was done on a sample of PBMCs. The receptors here all came from a man in his thirties or forties in good health and CMV-seronegative. The CDR3 runs from the conserved cysteine through the conserved F or W. D genes are given only for firm matches.

d_call,v_call,j_call,cdr3_aa,cdr3_nt
.,TRBV5-1,TRBJ1-1,CASSLTGGNEAFF,TGCGCCAGCAGCTTGACTGGGGGGAATGAAGCTTTCTTT
TRBD1,TRBV6-1,TRBJ2-7,CASSGQGARVSEQYF,TGTGCCAGCAGTGGACAGGGGGCCAGAGTCTCCGAGCAGTACTTC
TRBD1,TRBV29-1,TRBJ1-5,CSVRTGDNQPQHF,TGCAGCGTTAGGACAGGGGACAATCAGCCCCAGCATTTT
.,TRBV28,TRBJ2-7,CASKGQWDTYEQYF,TGTGCCAGCAAGGGGCAATGGGATACCTACGAGCAGTACTTC
TRBD1,TRBV2,TRBJ1-4,CASSPRQGFNEKLFF,TGTGCCAGCAGTCCTCGACAGGGTTTTAATGAAAAACTGTTTTTT
.,TRBV7-9,TRBJ1-4,CASSPWELNEKLFF,TGTGCCAGCAGCCCCTGGGAGCTTAATGAAAAACTGTTTTTT
TRBD1,TRBV5-1,TRBJ1-2,CASRAGTGINYGYTF,TGCGCCAGCAGAGCCGGGACAGGGATAAACTATGGCTACACCTTC
TRBD1,TRBV5-1,TRBJ1-2,CASSLTGGTRGYTF,TGCGCCAGCAGCTTGACAGGGGGCACAAGAGGCTACACCTTC
TRBD1,TRBV7-8,TRBJ2-7,CASSPGGTGAYEQYF,TGTGCCAGCAGCCCAGGCGGGACAGGGGCCTACGAGCAGTACTTC
TRBD1,TRBV9,TRBJ2-7,CASSKTGTGVWEQYF,TGTGCCAGCAGCAAAACCGGGACAGGGGTGTGGGAGCAGTACTTC
TRBD2,TRBV30,TRBJ2-1,CAWSPTSGVIDEQFF,TGTGCCTGGAGCCCAACTAGCGGGGTAATCGATGAGCAGTTCTTC
TRBD2,TRBV9,TRBJ2-3,CASSVAGGLGTDTQYF,TGTGCCAGCAGCGTGGCGGGGGGGCTCGGCACAGATACGCAGTATTTT
TRBD1,TRBV9,TRBJ1-5,CASSGTGGKDQPQHF,TGTGCCAGCAGCGGTACAGGGGGTAAGGATCAGCCCCAGCATTTT
.,TRBV6-4,TRBJ1-5,CASSEYGENQPQHF,TGTGCCAGCAGTGAATACGGGGAGAATCAGCCCCAGCATTTT
TRBD1,TRBV5-6,TRBJ2-5,CASSLRTGQYF,TGTGCCAGCAGCTTGAGGACAGGGCAGTACTTC
TRBD1,TRBV5-1,TRBJ2-3,CASSGDREFTDTQYF,TGCGCCAGCAGCGGGGACAGAGAATTCACAGATACGCAGTATTTT
.,TRBV18,TRBJ1-6,CASSPPSVGGYNSPLHF,TGTGCCAGCTCACCACCGAGTGTAGGCGGCTATAATTCACCCCTCCACTTT